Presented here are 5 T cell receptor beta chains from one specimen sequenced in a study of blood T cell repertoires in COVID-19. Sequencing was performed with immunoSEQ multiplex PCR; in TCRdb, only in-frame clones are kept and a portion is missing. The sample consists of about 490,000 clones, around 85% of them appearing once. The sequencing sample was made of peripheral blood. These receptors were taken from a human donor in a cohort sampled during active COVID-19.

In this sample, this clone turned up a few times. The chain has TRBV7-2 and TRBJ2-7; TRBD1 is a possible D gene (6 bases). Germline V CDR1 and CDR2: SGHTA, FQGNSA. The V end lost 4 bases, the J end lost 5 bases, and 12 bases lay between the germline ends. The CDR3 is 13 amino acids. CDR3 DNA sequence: TGTGCCAGCAGCTACAGGGTTGGCCACGAGCAGTACTTC. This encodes CASSYRVGHEQYF.

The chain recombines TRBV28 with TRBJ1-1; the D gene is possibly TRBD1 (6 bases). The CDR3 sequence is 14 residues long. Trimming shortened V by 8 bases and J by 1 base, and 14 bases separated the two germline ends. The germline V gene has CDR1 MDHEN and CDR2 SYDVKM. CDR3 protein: CASAYQGTNTEAFF. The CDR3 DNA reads TGTGCCAGCGCTTATCAGGGGACGAACACTGAAGCTTTCTTT.

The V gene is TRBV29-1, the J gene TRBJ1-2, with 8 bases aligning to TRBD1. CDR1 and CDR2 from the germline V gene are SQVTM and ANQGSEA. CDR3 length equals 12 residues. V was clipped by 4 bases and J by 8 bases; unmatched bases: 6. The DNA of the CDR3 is TGCAGCGTTGCCCCTGGGACAGGCGGCTACACCTTC. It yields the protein CSVAPGTGGYTF.

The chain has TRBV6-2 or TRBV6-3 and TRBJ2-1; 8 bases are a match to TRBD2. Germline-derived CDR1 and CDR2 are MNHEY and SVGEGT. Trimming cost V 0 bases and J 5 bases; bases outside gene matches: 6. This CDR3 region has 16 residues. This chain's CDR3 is CASSYSSGSRNNEQFF. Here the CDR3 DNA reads TGTGCCAGCAGTTACTCAAGCGGGAGCAGGAACAATGAGCAGTTCTTC.

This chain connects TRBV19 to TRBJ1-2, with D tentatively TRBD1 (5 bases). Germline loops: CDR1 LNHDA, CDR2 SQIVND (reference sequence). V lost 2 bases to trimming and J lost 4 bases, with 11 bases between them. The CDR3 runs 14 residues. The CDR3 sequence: CASSIKGRAYGYTF. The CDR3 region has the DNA TGTGCCAGTAGTATAAAAGGCAGGGCCTATGGCTACACCTTC. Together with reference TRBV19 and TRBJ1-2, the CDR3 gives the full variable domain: DGGITQSPKYLFRKEGQNVTLSCEQNLNHDAMYWYRQDPGQGLRLIYYSQIVNDFQKGDIAEGYSVSREKKESFPLTVTSAQKNPTAFYLCASSIKGRAYGYTFGSGTRLTVV.